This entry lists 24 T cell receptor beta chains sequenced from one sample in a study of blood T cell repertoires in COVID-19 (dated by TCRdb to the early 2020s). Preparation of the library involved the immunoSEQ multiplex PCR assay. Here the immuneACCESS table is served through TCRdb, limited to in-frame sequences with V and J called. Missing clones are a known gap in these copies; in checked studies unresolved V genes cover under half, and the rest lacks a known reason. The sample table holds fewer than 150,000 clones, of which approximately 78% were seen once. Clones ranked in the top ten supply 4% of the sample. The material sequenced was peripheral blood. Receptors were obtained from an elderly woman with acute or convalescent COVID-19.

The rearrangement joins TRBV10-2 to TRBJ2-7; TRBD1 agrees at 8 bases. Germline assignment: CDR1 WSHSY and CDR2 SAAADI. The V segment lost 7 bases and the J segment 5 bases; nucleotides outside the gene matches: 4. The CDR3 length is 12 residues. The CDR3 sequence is CASTQGAHEQYF. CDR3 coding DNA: TGCGCCAGCACCCAGGGGGCCCACGAGCAGTACTTC.

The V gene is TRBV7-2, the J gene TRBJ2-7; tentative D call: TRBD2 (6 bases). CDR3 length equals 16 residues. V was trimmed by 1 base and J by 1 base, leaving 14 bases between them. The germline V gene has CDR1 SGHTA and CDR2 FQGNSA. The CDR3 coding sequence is TGTGCCAGCAGCTTAGGTACGGGAGCGGTATCCTACGAGCAGTACTTC. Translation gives CASSLGTGAVSYEQYF.

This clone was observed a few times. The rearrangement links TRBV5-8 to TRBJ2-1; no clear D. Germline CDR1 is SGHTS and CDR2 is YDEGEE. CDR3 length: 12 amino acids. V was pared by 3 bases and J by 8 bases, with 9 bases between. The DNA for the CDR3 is TGTGCCAGCAGCTGGGCAATCCATGAGCAGTTCTTC. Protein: CASSWAIHEQFF.

The CDR3 sequence: CASKALQGPGYGYTF. In DNA form, the CDR3 reads TGTGCCAGCAAGGCCCTCCAGGGGCCGGGCTATGGCTACACCTTC. The chain carries TRBV27 and TRBJ1-2; a possible D gene is TRBD1 (6 bases). Germline assignment: CDR1 MNHEY and CDR2 SMNVEV (reference sequence). This CDR3 has 15 residues. V was pared by 7 bases and J by 4 bases, with 19 bases between.

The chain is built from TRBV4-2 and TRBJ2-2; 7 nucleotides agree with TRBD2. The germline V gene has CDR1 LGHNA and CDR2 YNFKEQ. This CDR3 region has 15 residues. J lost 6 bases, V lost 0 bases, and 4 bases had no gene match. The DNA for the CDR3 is TGTGCCAGCAGCCAAGAGGCGGGAGCGTCCGGGGAGCTGTTTTTT. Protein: CASSQEAGASGELFF.

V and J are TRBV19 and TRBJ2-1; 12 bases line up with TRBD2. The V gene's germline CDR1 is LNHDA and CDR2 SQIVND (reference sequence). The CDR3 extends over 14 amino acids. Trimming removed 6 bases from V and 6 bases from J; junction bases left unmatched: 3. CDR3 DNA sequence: TGTGCCAGTAGGAGACTAGCGGGGGCCAATGAGCAGTTCTTC. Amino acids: CASRRLAGANEQFF.

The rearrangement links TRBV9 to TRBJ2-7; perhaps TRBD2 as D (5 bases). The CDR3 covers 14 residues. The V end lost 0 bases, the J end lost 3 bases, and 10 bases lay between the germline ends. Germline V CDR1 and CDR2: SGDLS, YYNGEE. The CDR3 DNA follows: TGTGCCAGCAGCGTAGACCTCGGGGTCTACGAGCAGTACTTC. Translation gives CASSVDLGVYEQYF.

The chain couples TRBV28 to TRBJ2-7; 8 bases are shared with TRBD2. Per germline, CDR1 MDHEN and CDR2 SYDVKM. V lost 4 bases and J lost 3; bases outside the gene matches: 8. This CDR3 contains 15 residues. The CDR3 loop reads CASSSRRGGHYEQYF. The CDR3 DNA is TGTGCCAGCAGTTCGAGACGGGGGGGACACTACGAGCAGTACTTC.

The CDR3 protein is CAISEGAAGANVLTF. The CDR3, as DNA: TGTGCCATCAGTGAGGGGGCAGCTGGGGCCAACGTCCTGACTTTC. The chain combines TRBV10-3 with TRBJ2-6, with D possibly TRBD1 on 5 matching bases. CDR1 and CDR2 from the germline V gene are ENHRY and SYGVKD. This CDR3 region has 15 residues. The V end lost 2 bases, the J end lost 2 bases, and 7 bases lay between the germline ends.

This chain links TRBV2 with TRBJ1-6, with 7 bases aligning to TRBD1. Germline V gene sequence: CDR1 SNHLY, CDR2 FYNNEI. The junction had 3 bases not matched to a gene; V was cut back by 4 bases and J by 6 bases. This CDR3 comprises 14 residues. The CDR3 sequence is CASSGGTVNSPLHF. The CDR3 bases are TGTGCCAGCAGTGGAGGGACAGTTAATTCACCCCTCCACTTT.

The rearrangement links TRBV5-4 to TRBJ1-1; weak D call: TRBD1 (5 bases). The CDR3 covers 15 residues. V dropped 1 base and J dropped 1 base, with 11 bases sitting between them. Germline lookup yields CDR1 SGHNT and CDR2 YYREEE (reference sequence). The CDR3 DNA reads TGTGCCAGCAGCTTGCCTAGTCAGGGGAACACTGAAGCTTTCTTT. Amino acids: CASSLPSQGNTEAFF.

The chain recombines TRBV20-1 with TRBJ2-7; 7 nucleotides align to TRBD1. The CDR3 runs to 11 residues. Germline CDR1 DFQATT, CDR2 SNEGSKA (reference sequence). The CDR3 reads CSRDRAYEQYF. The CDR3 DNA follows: TGCAGCCGGGACAGAGCCTACGAGCAGTACTTC.

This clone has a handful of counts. In nucleotides, the CDR3 is TGTGCCAGCAGTTTATCCCCGGTAGCGGGGCCCCTGAATACGCAGTATTTT. Its protein is CASSLSPVAGPLNTQYF. The rearrangement links TRBV27 to TRBJ2-3; 8 bases align to TRBD2. The CDR3 contains 17 residues. CDR1 is MNHEY and CDR2 is SMNVEV in the germline V gene (reference sequence). Germline trimming cut 0 bases from V and 7 bases from J; bases unmatched to any gene: 12.

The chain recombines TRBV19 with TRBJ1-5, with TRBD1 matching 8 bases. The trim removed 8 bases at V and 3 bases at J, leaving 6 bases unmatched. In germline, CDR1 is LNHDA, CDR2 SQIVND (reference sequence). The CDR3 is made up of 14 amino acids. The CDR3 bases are TGTGCCAGTGATGGACAGGGCCTCAATCAGCCCCAGCATTTT. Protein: CASDGQGLNQPQHF.

CDR3 loop: CASSLELAGGPGTGELFF. The CDR3 nucleotides are TGTGCCAGCAGCTTGGAACTAGCGGGGGGGCCAGGCACCGGGGAGCTGTTTTTT. The chain has TRBV5-5 and TRBJ2-2; 13 nucleotides agree with TRBD2. The CDR3 sequence is 18 residues long. The germline gives CDR1 SGHKS, CDR2 YYEKEE (reference sequence). Losses at the gene ends were 0 bases for V and 4 bases for J; bases not matched to a gene: 6.

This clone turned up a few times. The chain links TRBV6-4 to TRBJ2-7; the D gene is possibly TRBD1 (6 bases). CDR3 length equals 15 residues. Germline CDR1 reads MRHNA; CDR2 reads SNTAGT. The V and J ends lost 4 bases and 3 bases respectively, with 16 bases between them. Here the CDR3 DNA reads TGTGCCAGCAGTGGAAGGGGGAACCCGGTCTACGAGCAGTACTTC. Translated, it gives CASSGRGNPVYEQYF.

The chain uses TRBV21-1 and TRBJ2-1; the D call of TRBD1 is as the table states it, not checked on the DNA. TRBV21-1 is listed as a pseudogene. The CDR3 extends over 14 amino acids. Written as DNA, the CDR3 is TGTGCCAGCAGTAGGAGGGGGCGCTTAAATGAGCAGTTCTTC. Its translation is CASSRRGRLNEQFF.

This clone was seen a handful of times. CDR3 sequence: CASSDSGGDEKLFF. The CDR3 DNA follows: TGTGCCAGTAGTGATTCAGGGGGCGATGAAAAACTGTTTTTT. The chain employs TRBV19 and TRBJ1-4, with 8 bases that match TRBD1. The CDR3 runs to 14 residues. V shed 5 bases, J shed 6 bases, and the junction held 5 bases outside the gene matches. Per germline, CDR1 LNHDA and CDR2 SQIVND (reference sequence). Full variable domain (remainder filled in from reference TRBV19 and TRBJ1-4): DGGITQSPKYLFRKEGQNVTLSCEQNLNHDAMYWYRQDPGQGLRLIYYSQIVNDFQKGDIAEGYSVSREKKESFPLTVTSAQKNPTAFYLCASSDSGGDEKLFFGSGTQLSVL.

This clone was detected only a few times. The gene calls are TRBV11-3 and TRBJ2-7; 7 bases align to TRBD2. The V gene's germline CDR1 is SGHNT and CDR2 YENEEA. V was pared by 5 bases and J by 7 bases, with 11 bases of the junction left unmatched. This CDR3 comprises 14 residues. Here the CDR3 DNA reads TGTGCCAGCAGCCCCGGCGGGAGATCAGGGGAGCAGTACTTC. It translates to CASSPGGRSGEQYF.

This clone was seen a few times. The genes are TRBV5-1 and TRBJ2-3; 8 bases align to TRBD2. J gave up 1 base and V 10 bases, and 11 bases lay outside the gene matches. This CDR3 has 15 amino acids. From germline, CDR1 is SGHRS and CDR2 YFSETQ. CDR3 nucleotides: TGCGCCTCCGGATCAGCGGGAGTTCGCACAGATACGCAGTATTTT. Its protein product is CASGSAGVRTDTQYF.

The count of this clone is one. The CDR3 protein is CASSLVGGGHKNQPQHF. The CDR3 DNA reads TGTGCCAGCAGCTTGGTGGGGGGGGGACACAAGAATCAGCCCCAGCATTTT. The genes are TRBV5-8 and TRBJ1-5, with D perhaps matching TRBD1 (6 bases). CDR1 SGHTS and CDR2 YDEGEE come from the germline V gene. V lost 0 bases, J lost 4 bases, and 17 bases lay in between. CDR3 size: 17 residues.

In DNA form, the CDR3 reads TGTGCCAGCAGTTTAAATTCTTTCGGGGGGACTGGGGCCAACGTCCTGACTTTC. As protein: CASSLNSFGGTGANVLTF. The chain has TRBV28 and TRBJ2-6; 7 bases are a match to TRBD2. CDR1 and CDR2 from the germline V gene are MDHEN and SYDVKM. Unmatched junction bases numbered 9, after V lost 2 bases and J lost 2 bases. The CDR3 sequence is 18 residues long.

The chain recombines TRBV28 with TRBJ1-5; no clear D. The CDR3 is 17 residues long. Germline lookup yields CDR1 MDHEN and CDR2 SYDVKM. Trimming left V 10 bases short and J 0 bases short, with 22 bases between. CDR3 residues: CATHKTHYKFSNQPQHF. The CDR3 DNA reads TGTGCCACCCACAAGACTCATTATAAGTTTAGCAATCAGCCCCAGCATTTT.

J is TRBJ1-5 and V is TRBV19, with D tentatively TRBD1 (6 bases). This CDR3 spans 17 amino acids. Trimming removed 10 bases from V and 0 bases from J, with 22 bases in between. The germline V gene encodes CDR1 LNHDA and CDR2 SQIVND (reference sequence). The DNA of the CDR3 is TGTGCCACCGATCTAACAGGACAGTCCTATAGCAATCAGCCCCAGCATTTT. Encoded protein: CATDLTGQSYSNQPQHF.